These T cell receptor beta chains were read from a single sample in a study of T cell responses to AZD1222 COVID-19 vaccine. The table came from immunoSEQ multiplex PCR; TCRdb's copy has only in-frame clones and leaves some out. The sample records over 150,000 clones, more than 85% being singletons. Sequences were derived from peripheral blood, sampled 28 days after the second AZD1222 dose. The receptors stem from an adult who received the AZD1222 COVID-19 vaccine. The CDR3 runs from the conserved cysteine through the conserved F or W. Each record gives: V gene, J gene, D gene, clone size, CDR3 protein, CDR3 DNA. The D gene is left open where the match is weak. The size entry is marked missing in some rows and otherwise reads once, few, many or a size class.

>TRBV19|TRBJ1-2|TRBD1|.
CASSIDRGLDGYTF
TGTGCCAGTAGTATTGACAGGGGTTTGGATGGCTACACCTTC
>TRBV20-1|TRBJ2-7|.|.
CSASRQANREQYF
TGCAGTGCTAGTCGGCAAGCAAATAGGGAGCAGTACTTC
>TRBV5-1|TRBJ2-1|.|.
CASSSGPLRGNEQFF
TGCGCCAGCAGCTCGGGACCCCTCCGTGGGAATGAGCAGTTCTTC
>TRBV15|TRBJ2-1|.|.
CATSRGDPGVSYNEQFF
TGTGCCACCAGCAGGGGGGATCCTGGGGTCTCCTACAATGAGCAGTTCTTC
>TRBV2|TRBJ2-3|TRBD2|few
CASSTGTSGYTDTQYF
TGTGCCAGCAGCACCGGGACTAGCGGATACACAGATACGCAGTATTTT
>TRBV28|TRBJ2-1|.|.
CASSLERFSYNEQFF
TGTGCCAGCAGTTTAGAGCGGTTCTCCTACAATGAGCAGTTCTTC
>TRBV10-1|TRBJ2-1|TRBD2|.
CASTNPLAGTRQFF
TGCGCCAGCACCAATCCGCTAGCGGGTACGCGGCAGTTCTTC
>TRBV5-1|TRBJ1-1|.|once
CASSLAGPKDTEAFF
TGCGCCAGCAGCTTGGCCGGGCCCAAGGACACTGAAGCTTTCTTT
>TRBV6-6|TRBJ1-1|.|.
CASITTTEAFF
TGTGCCAGCATCACGACCACTGAAGCTTTCTTT
>TRBV7-9|TRBJ2-1|TRBD2|once
CASQRGGLSDEQFF
TGTGCCAGCCAACGCGGGGGGCTTAGCGATGAGCAGTTCTTC
>TRBV5-1|TRBJ2-7|TRBD1|.
CASSPGQGLYEQYF
TGCGCCAGCAGCCCGGGACAGGGCCTCTACGAGCAGTACTTC
>TRBV5-1|TRBJ1-6|.|.
CASSLAGPSYGSPLHF
TGCGCCAGCAGCTTGGCCGGGCCTTCATACGGATCACCCCTCCACTTT
>TRBV7-8|TRBJ1-4|.|.
CASSYSGAPNEKLFF
TGTGCCAGCAGCTATTCAGGGGCCCCGAATGAAAAACTGTTTTTT
>TRBV6-5|TRBJ1-2|TRBD1|.
CASSYRGWDTHYGYTF
TGTGCCAGCAGCTACAGGGGTTGGGACACCCACTATGGCTACACCTTC
>TRBV6-5|TRBJ1-1|.|.
CASSPFGQGAAFF
TGTGCCAGCAGTCCCTTCGGGCAGGGAGCAGCTTTCTTT
>TRBV6-4|TRBJ1-6|TRBD1|.
CASRDRGGSPLHF
TGTGCCAGCCGGGACAGGGGAGGTTCACCCCTCCACTTT
>TRBV19|TRBJ2-1|.|.
CASSLIGLNNEQFF
TGTGCCAGTAGTCTAATCGGGCTTAACAATGAGCAGTTCTTC
>TRBV14|TRBJ1-2|.|.
CASSHWQGFNGYTF
TGTGCCAGCAGCCATTGGCAGGGGTTTAATGGCTACACCTTC
>TRBV7-2|TRBJ2-7|.|.
CASSLETDYEQYF
TGTGCCAGCAGCTTAGAGACAGATTACGAGCAGTACTTC
>TRBV5-1|TRBJ2-1|TRBD2|.
CASSLGRTSGTYNEQFF
TGCGCCAGCAGCTTGGGACGGACTAGCGGTACCTACAATGAGCAGTTCTTC
>TRBV18|TRBJ2-7|.|.
CASSPAGLYEQYF
TGTGCCAGCTCACCAGCGGGACTGTACGAGCAGTACTTC
>TRBV6-5|TRBJ1-1|TRBD1|.
CASRQGWNTEAFF
TGTGCCAGTAGACAGGGATGGAACACTGAAGCTTTCTTT
>TRBV7-9|TRBJ2-7|TRBD2|once
CASSLPEAGGSGEQYF
TGTGCCAGCAGCCTACCAGAAGCGGGAGGATCGGGTGAGCAGTACTTC
>TRBV28|TRBJ1-5|.|.
CASSVTGSRGLQPQHF
TGTGCCAGCTCGGTTACAGGCAGCCGCGGTTTGCAGCCCCAGCATTTT
>TRBV4-1|TRBJ2-2|.|few
CASRRDFQNGELFF
TGCGCCAGCAGGAGGGACTTCCAGAACGGGGAGCTGTTTTTT
>TRBV9|TRBJ2-3|.|.
CASSDGGFTDTQYF
TGTGCCAGCAGCGATGGCGGGTTCACAGATACGCAGTATTTT
>TRBV10-3|TRBJ1-1|.|few
CAISGDIEAFF
TGTGCCATCAGTGGGGACATTGAAGCTTTCTTT
>TRBV9|TRBJ2-1|TRBD1|.
CASSADRGPYNEQFF
TGTGCCAGCAGCGCGGACAGGGGACCCTACAATGAGCAGTTCTTC
>TRBV9|TRBJ2-3|.|few
CASSGDTDTQYF
TGTGCCAGCAGCGGAGACACAGATACGCAGTATTTT
>TRBV20-1|TRBJ1-3|.|.
CSARTGNTIYF
TGCAGTGCGCGGACCGGAAACACCATATATTTT
>TRBV24-1|TRBJ1-5|.|.
CATEVGPLSNQPQHF
TGTGCCACCGAAGTTGGCCCTCTTTCCAATCAGCCCCAGCATTTT
>TRBV7-2|TRBJ2-1|.|.
CASSPRVPSSYNEQFF
TGTGCCAGCAGCCCCCGGGTTCCGAGCTCCTACAATGAGCAGTTCTTC
>TRBV30|TRBJ1-4|.|.
CAGNLERDEKLFF
TGTGCCGGAAATCTAGAGAGGGATGAAAAACTGTTTTTT
>TRBV18|TRBJ2-1|TRBD2|.
CASSPLTGLAGGTQFF
TGTGCCAGCTCCCCTCTGACGGGACTAGCGGGAGGGACGCAGTTCTTC
>TRBV28|TRBJ1-2|.|.
CASSFTDNTNYGYTF
TGTGCCAGCAGTTTTACCGACAATACTAACTATGGCTACACCTTC
>TRBV5-1|TRBJ2-7|.|once
CASSLTGHYEQYF
TGCGCCAGCAGCTTAACAGGACACTACGAGCAGTACTTC
>TRBV5-1|TRBJ1-5|TRBD1|few
CASSLDPGQGNQPQHF
TGCGCCAGCAGCTTGGATCCGGGACAGGGTAATCAGCCCCAGCATTTT
>TRBV10-2|TRBJ1-2|.|.
CASSESGGVGNYGYTF
TGCGCCAGCAGTGAGTCGGGGGGGGTAGGGAACTATGGCTACACCTTC
>TRBV10-2|TRBJ1-1|.|.
CASRGYENTEAFF
TGCGCCAGCCGGGGCTACGAGAACACTGAAGCTTTCTTT
>TRBV4-2|TRBJ2-7|TRBD2|.
CASSQGLAGAYEQYF
TGTGCCAGCAGCCAAGGTTTAGCGGGAGCCTACGAGCAGTACTTC
>TRBV5-5|TRBJ2-1|TRBD2|.
CASSSGLAALNEQFF
TGTGCCAGCAGCTCGGGACTAGCGGCGCTCAATGAGCAGTTCTTC
>TRBV4-1|TRBJ2-7|TRBD2|.
CASTPDLAGDKYEQYF
TGCGCCAGCACCCCCGATCTAGCGGGAGATAAGTACGAGCAGTACTTC
>TRBV11-2|TRBJ1-3|.|.
CASSFDGFNGNTIYF
TGTGCCAGCAGCTTTGACGGGTTTAATGGAAACACCATATATTTT
>TRBV19|TRBJ2-5|TRBD1|.
CASSLGQGRIETQYF
TGTGCCAGTAGCCTGGGACAGGGGAGGATAGAGACCCAGTACTTC
>TRBV2|TRBJ1-6|.|.
CASSAGVGSPLHF
TGTGCCAGCAGTGCAGGGGTTGGATCACCCCTCCACTTT
>TRBV5-4|TRBJ2-5|TRBD2|.
CASSPSGREQETQYF
TGTGCCAGCAGCCCTAGCGGGAGGGAGCAAGAGACCCAGTACTTC
>TRBV4-1|TRBJ2-1|.|.
CASSQESGLGGNEQFF
TGCGCCAGCAGCCAAGAGTCAGGACTAGGGGGCAATGAGCAGTTCTTC